The 26 T cell receptor beta chains in this list originate from one sample, sequenced in a study of vaccination and CD4 T cells after COVID-19. Antigens of these TCRs are unknown. Treatment meaning: roughly 10-day PBMC culture with coronavirus spike peptide pools or control peptides (ViraFEST assay). Oncomine TCR Beta short-read sequencing was applied to DNA from cultured CD4+ T cells. TCRdb ran MiXCR on the PCR reads and lists one entry per CDR3 protein. Here the sample spans about 14,000 distinct CDR3 sequences, 43% being singletons. The sequencing sample was made of cultured CD4+ T cells from blood. The origin of the receptors is a human donor with COVID-19.

A few counts support this clonotype. The J gene is TRBJ1-2, the V gene TRBV15; D call uncertain. The germline V and J ends were trimmed by 3 bases and 0 bases, with 5 bases remaining between them. The CDR3 loop spans 13 amino acids. Germline CDR1 and CDR2: LNHNV and YYDKDF (reference sequence). The CDR3 DNA is TGTGCCACCAGCAGCGCCGCTAACTATGGCTACACCTTC. Translated: CATSSAANYGYTF.

The V and J genes are TRBV5-4 and TRBJ2-1; 12 bases are shared with TRBD2. The CDR3 has 13 amino acids. The ends lost 4 bases at V and 15 bases at J; junction bases unmatched: 8. CDR1 and CDR2 from the germline V gene are SGHNT and YYREEE (reference sequence). The CDR3, as DNA: TGTGCCAGCAGCGGACTAGCGGGGTACCAGCGGTTCTTC. Its protein is CASSGLAGYQRFF.

The chain combines TRBV20-1 with TRBJ1-1; a possible D gene is TRBD1 (5 bases). The germline V gene has CDR1 DFQATT and CDR2 SNEGSKA (reference sequence). Between the trimmed V and J ends, which lost 1 base and 4 bases, there was a span of 13 bases. The CDR3 is 14 amino acids. The chain's CDR3 is CSARGGQSITEAFF. The CDR3 DNA follows: TGCAGTGCTAGAGGGGGCCAGAGTATCACTGAAGCTTTCTTT.

This clonotype has more than one count but fewer than ten. The rearrangement links TRBV6-5 to TRBJ1-2, with unresolved D. Germline V gene sequence: CDR1 MNHEY, CDR2 SVGAGI. The CDR3 spans 16 residues. Trimming stripped 0 bases from V and 4 bases from J, with 15 bases between. The CDR3: CASSYSMVGAGYGYTF. For the CDR3, the DNA is TGTGCCAGCAGTTACTCGATGGTCGGAGCGGGCTATGGCTACACCTTC.

This clonotype appeared a few times. The rearrangement joins TRBV7-9 to TRBJ2-2, with D unresolved. The CDR3 sequence is 12 residues long. V was pared by 10 bases and J by 3 bases, with 9 bases between. CDR1 is SEHNR and CDR2 is FQNEAQ in the germline V gene (reference sequence). CDR3 sequence: CAKSKDTGELFF. CDR3 in DNA: TGTGCCAAGAGCAAAGACACCGGGGAGCTGTTTTTT.

The chain joins TRBV14 to TRBJ2-1, with D possibly TRBD2 on 6 matching bases. The V end lost 1 base, the J end lost 9 bases, and 10 bases lay between the germline ends. Germline V gives CDR1 SGHDN, CDR2 FVKESK. The CDR3 contains 13 residues. The CDR3 sequence: CASSQVMEGEQFF. Here the CDR3 DNA reads TGTGCCAGCAGCCAAGTCATGGAGGGTGAGCAGTTCTTC.

The rearrangement uses TRBV11-2 and TRBJ2-5; no reliable D call. The CDR3 is 12 amino acids. The V end was cut by 6 bases, the J end by 5 bases, with 10 bases between. CDR1 is SGHAT, CDR2 FQNNGV, per germline. The CDR3 loop is CASSPFGETQYF. CDR3 DNA: TGTGCCAGCAGTCCATTTGGGGAGACCCAGTACTTC.

This clonotype was found a few times. V and J are TRBV6-1 and TRBJ1-2; 10 bases line up with TRBD1. Per the germline V gene, CDR1 is MNHNS and CDR2 is SASEGT. V lost 3 bases, J lost 8 bases, and 3 bases stayed unmatched. This CDR3 region has 13 residues. The CDR3 loop reads CASSEGDRGGYTF. The CDR3 bases are TGTGCCAGCAGTGAGGGGGACAGGGGCGGCTACACCTTC.

The chain uses TRBV6-1 and TRBJ2-7; D gene ambiguous. The germline gives CDR1 MNHNS, CDR2 SASEGT. The CDR3 loop spans 14 amino acids. Trimming shortened V by 7 bases and J by 3 bases, and 16 bases separated the two germline ends. The CDR3 bases are TGTGCCAGCAATCCAACCCAATTAATCTACGAGCAGTACTTC. Translated, it gives CASNPTQLIYEQYF.

V and J are TRBV11-1 and TRBJ2-2, with TRBD1 identical over 7 bases. V lost 2 bases, J lost 2 bases, and 8 bases stayed unmatched. CDR3 length: 17 amino acids. From germline, CDR1 is SGHAT and CDR2 FQDESV (reference sequence). CDR3 amino acids: CASSLTGTALNTGELFF. The CDR3 DNA reads as TGTGCCAGCAGCTTAACCGGGACAGCCTTAAACACCGGGGAGCTGTTTTTT.

The genes are TRBV7-9 and TRBJ2-7, with a weak D call TRBD1 (5 bases). Germline V gene lookup returns CDR1 SEHNR and CDR2 FQNEAQ (reference sequence). The CDR3 length is 15 residues. Trimming removed 5 bases at V and 0 bases at J, with 14 bases between. This chain's CDR3 is CASSPEVRVSYEQYF. In DNA form, the CDR3 reads TGTGCCAGCAGCCCGGAAGTCAGGGTCTCCTACGAGCAGTACTTC. Using reference TRBV7-9 and TRBJ2-7 for the parts outside the CDR3, the full variable domain is DTGVSQNPRHKITKRGQNVTFRCDPISEHNRLYWYRQTLGQGPEFLTYFQNEAQLEKSRLLSDRFSAERPKGSFSTLEIQRTEQGDSAMYLCASSPEVRVSYEQYFGPGTRLTVT.

The chain uses TRBV10-1 and TRBJ2-1; 9 bases are shared with TRBD2. V dropped 0 bases and J dropped 4; count of bases not matched to a gene: 4. Germline-derived CDR1 and CDR2 are WNHNN and SYGVQD (reference sequence). The CDR3 is made up of 16 amino acids. CDR3 sequence (DNA): TGCGCCAGCAGTGAGTCCCCGAGCGGGGGGTACAATGAGCAGTTCTTC. It specifies CASSESPSGGYNEQFF.

This chain connects TRBV20-1 to TRBJ2-1, with 9 bases matching TRBD1. Germline V gene data show CDR1 as DFQATT and CDR2 as SNEGSKA (reference sequence). The length of the CDR3 is 14 residues. V shed 3 bases and J 10 bases; nucleotides not matched to a gene: 10. The DNA of the CDR3 is TGCAGTGCTAGGAGGACAGGGGTGGTCGGAGAGCAGTTCTTC. Translation: CSARRTGVVGEQFF.

This chain's CDR3 is CASSSIGLNGEQYF. In nucleotides, the CDR3 is TGTGCCAGCAGCTCTATTGGACTGAATGGGGAGCAGTACTTC. The chain has TRBV11-1 and TRBJ2-7, with D tentatively TRBD2 (5 bases). The CDR3 sequence is 14 residues long. V was shortened by 4 bases and J by 7 bases, with 17 bases between the two germline ends. The germline V gene encodes CDR1 SGHAT and CDR2 FQDESV (reference sequence).

The V gene is TRBV7-2, the J gene TRBJ2-1, with D perhaps matching TRBD2 (7 bases). CDR1 and CDR2 from the germline V gene are SGHTA and FQGNSA. The CDR3 has 16 residues. V dropped 0 bases and J dropped 4 bases, with 13 bases sitting between them. The CDR3 DNA sequence: TGTGCCAGCAGCTTAGCAGGGGGGGCGGAATACAATGAGCAGTTCTTC. Its translation is CASSLAGGAEYNEQFF.

The V and J genes are TRBV11-3 and TRBJ1-6; D uncertain. CDR3 length: 13 residues. Germline loops: CDR1 SGHNT, CDR2 YENEEA. Deletions cut 5 bases from V and 7 bases from J, with 9 bases between. CDR3 coding DNA: TGTGCCAGCAGCATCCTAAGGAATTCACCCCTCCACTTT. Translation gives CASSILRNSPLHF.

DNA of the CDR3: TGTGCCAGCAGCCGGGGGGGGGGCTCCTACGAGCAGTACTTC. Protein: CASSRGGGSYEQYF. The V call is TRBV6-1, the J call TRBJ2-7, with 8 bases fitting TRBD2. Germline assignment: CDR1 MNHNS and CDR2 SASEGT. V lost 6 bases and J lost 0; bases outside the gene matches: 4. This CDR3 spans 14 amino acids.

This clonotype occurred once. V and J are TRBV12-3 or TRBV12-4 and TRBJ1-1, with a possible D match to TRBD1 (5 bases). V shed 6 bases and J shed 2 bases, with 10 bases lying between them. The CDR3 has 13 residues. CDR3 region: CASSQTVNTEAFF. The CDR3 bases are TGTGCCAGCAGCCAGACAGTAAACACTGAAGCTTTCTTT.

This clonotype showed up just a few times. J is TRBJ1-6 and V is TRBV7-2, with D maybe TRBD1 (6 bases). The CDR3 is 15 residues long. Germline CDR1 reads SGHTA; CDR2 reads FQGNSA. Trimming shortened V by 3 bases and J by 7 bases, and 13 bases separated the two germline ends. CDR3 in DNA: TGTGCCAGCAGCTTGGACAGCGGGTTGAATTCACCCCTCCACTTT. Its translation is CASSLDSGLNSPLHF.

V is TRBV18 and J is TRBJ1-1, with 7 bases fitting TRBD1. This CDR3 is 12 amino acids long. CDR1 and CDR2 (germline): KGHSH, LQKENI. V lost 3 bases to trimming and J lost 11 bases; unmatched junction nucleotides: 6. CDR3 residues: CASSPRQGDAFF. CDR3 nucleotide sequence: TGTGCCAGCTCACCCAGACAGGGTGATGCTTTCTTT.

The gene calls are TRBV27 and TRBJ2-7; TRBD2 matches at 14 bases. Trimming took 6 bases from V and 7 from J; bases not matched to a gene: 5. The CDR3 consists of 14 residues. Germline CDR1 is MNHEY and CDR2 is SMNVEV (reference sequence). The CDR3 nucleotides are TGTGCCAGCAGGGGACTAGCGGGAGCCGGGGAGCAGTACTTC. Encoded protein: CASRGLAGAGEQYF.

The chain couples TRBV12-3 or TRBV12-4 to TRBJ1-1, with a tentative D call TRBD1 (5 bases). This CDR3 spans 13 amino acids. The V and J ends lost 6 bases and 1 base respectively, with 9 bases between them. CDR3 sequence (DNA): TGTGCCAGCAGCGTAGGACAGAACACTGAAGCTTTCTTT. It specifies CASSVGQNTEAFF.

This clonotype was recorded a few times. V is TRBV30 and J is TRBJ2-2; the D is unclear. This CDR3 has 13 amino acids. The germline V and J ends were trimmed by 0 bases and 5 bases, with 7 bases remaining between them. CDR1 and CDR2 from the germline V gene are GTSNPN and SVGIG (reference sequence). Here the CDR3 DNA reads TGTGCCTGGAGTGTCTTGATAACCGGGGAGCTGTTTTTT. Its protein product is CAWSVLITGELFF.

The V gene is TRBV6-4, the J gene TRBJ2-3; TRBD2 aligns across 8 bases. CDR3 length: 15 amino acids. V was pared by 5 bases and J by 7 bases, with 11 bases of the junction left unmatched. Germline V gives CDR1 MRHNA, CDR2 SNTAGT. For the CDR3, the DNA is TGTGCCAGCAGTCCTGCCGGGGGGGCAGGGAATACGCAGTATTTT. Translating gives CASSPAGGAGNTQYF.

The V and J genes are TRBV19 and TRBJ1-3, with D maybe TRBD1 (5 bases). Trimming removed 0 bases from V and 0 bases from J, with 12 bases in between. The CDR3 extends over 17 amino acids. Per the germline V gene, CDR1 is LNHDA and CDR2 is SQIVND (reference sequence). The CDR3 protein is CASSIEGRILSGNTIYF. For the CDR3, the DNA is TGTGCCAGTAGTATAGAGGGACGGATACTCTCTGGAAACACCATATATTTT.

This chain connects TRBV2 to TRBJ2-1; 7 positions match TRBD2. The DNA end is more similar to TRBJ2-7, so the J call may be wrong. This CDR3 region has 16 residues. In germline, CDR1 is SNHLY, CDR2 FYNNEI. The CDR3 DNA reads as TGTGCCAGCAGACAAAGCGGGGTCGACTTCTACAATGAGCAGTACTTC. This translates into CASRQSGVDFYNEQYF.